This paragraph reports one TCR beta chain. The repertoire was sequenced with immunoSEQ multiplex PCR; TCRdb's copy has only in-frame clones and lacks some. The table shows under 850,000 clones, with roughly two thirds occurring only once. These data are taken from a study of shared clonotypes between healthy human individuals. This CDR3 comprises 16 residues. The junction had 2 bases not matched to a gene; V was cut back by 0 bases and J by 2 bases. From germline, CDR1 is SGHNT and CDR2 YYREEE (reference sequence). The sequence came from a woman in her 30s in good health. The source material was memory CD4+ T cells sorted from blood. The sample's subset: CD45RA-negative fraction. The chain recombines TRBV5-4 with TRBJ2-1; 10 nucleotides align to TRBD2. The CDR3 region is CASSLVGTSAYNEQFF. The CDR3 nucleotides read TGTGCCAGCAGCTTGGTTGGGACTAGCGCCTACAATGAGCAGTTCTTC.